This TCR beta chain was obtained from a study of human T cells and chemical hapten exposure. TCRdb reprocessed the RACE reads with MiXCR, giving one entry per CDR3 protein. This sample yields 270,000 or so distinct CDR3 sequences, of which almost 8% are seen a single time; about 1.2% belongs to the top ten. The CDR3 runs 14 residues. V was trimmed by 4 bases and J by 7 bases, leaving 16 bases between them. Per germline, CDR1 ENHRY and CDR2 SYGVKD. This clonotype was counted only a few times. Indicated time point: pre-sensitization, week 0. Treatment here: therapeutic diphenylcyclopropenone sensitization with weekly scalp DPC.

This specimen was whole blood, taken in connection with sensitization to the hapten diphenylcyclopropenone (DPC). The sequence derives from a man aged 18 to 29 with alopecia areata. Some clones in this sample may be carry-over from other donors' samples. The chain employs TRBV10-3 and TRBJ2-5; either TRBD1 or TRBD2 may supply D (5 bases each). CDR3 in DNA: TGTGCCATCAGTGCCGAGGGGCCGGAAAGGACCCAGTACTTC. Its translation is CAISAEGPERTQYF.